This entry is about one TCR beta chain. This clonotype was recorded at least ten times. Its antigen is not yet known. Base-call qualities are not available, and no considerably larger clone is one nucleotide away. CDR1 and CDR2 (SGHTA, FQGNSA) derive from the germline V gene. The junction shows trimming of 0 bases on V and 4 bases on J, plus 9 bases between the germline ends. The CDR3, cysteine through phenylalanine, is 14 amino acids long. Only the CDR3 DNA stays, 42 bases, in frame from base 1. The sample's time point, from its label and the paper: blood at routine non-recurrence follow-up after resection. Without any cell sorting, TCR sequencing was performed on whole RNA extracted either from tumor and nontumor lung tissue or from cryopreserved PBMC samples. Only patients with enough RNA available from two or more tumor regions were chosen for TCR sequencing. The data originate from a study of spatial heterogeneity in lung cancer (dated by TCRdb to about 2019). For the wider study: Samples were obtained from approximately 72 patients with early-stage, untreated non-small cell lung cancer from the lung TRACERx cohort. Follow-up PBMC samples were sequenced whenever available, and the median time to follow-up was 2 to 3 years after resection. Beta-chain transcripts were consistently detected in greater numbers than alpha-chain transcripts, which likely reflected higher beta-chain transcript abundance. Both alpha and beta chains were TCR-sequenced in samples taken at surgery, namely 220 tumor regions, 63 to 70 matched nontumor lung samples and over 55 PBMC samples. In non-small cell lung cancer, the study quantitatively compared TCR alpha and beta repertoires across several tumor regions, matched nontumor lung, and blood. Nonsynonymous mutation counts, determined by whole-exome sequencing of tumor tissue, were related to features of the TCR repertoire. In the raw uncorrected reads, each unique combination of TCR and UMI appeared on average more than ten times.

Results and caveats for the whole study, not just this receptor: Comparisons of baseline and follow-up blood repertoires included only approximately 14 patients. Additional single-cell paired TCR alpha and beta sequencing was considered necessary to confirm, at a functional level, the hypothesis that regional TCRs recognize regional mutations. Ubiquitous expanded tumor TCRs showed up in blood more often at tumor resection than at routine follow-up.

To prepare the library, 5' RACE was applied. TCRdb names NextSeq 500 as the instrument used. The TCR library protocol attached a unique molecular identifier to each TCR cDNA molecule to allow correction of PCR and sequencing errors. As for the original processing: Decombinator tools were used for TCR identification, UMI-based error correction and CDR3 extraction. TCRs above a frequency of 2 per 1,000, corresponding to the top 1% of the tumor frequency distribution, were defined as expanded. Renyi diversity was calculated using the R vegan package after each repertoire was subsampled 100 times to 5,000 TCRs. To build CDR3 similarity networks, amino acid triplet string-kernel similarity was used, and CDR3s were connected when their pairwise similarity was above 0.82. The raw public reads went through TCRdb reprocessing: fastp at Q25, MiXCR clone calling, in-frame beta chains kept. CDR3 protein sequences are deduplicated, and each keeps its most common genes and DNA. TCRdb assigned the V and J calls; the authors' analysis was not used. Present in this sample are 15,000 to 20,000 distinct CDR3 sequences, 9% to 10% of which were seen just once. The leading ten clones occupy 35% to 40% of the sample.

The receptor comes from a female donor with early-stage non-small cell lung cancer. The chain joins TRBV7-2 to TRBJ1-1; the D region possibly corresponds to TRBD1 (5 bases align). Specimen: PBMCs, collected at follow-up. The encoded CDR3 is CASSLARGSTEAFF. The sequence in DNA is TGTGCCAGCAGCTTAGCGAGGGGATCCACTGAAGCTTTCTTT.